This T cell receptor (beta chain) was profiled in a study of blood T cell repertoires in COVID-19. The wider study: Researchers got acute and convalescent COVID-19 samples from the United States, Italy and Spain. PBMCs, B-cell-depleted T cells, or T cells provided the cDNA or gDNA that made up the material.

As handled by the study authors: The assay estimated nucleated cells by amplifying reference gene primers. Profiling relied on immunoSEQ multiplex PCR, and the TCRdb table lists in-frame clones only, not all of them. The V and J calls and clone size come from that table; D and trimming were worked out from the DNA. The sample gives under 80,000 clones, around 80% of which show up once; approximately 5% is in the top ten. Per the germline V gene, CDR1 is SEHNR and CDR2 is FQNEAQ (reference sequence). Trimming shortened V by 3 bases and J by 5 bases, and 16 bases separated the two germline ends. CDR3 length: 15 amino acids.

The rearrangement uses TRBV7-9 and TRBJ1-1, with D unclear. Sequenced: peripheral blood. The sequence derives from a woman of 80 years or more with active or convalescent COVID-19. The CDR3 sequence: CASSFEGLGRTEAFF. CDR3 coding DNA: TGTGCCAGCAGCTTCGAAGGACTGGGGAGGACTGAAGCTTTCTTT.